Following are 18 T cell receptor beta chains from one sample sequenced in a study of PD-1 blockade in mismatch repair-deficient tumors. Produced via immunoSEQ multiplex PCR; TCRdb's table is partial and in-frame only. The data contain roughly 34,000 clones, around 80% of them singletons. Sequenced here: PBMCs, sampled less than 7 weeks after starting pembrolizumab. The receptors were sampled from an adult with mismatch repair-deficient cancer.

The chain links TRBV13 to TRBJ2-4; a weak D match, TRBD2 (5 bases). The CDR3 is made up of 20 amino acids. CDR1 is PRHDT and CDR2 is FYEKMQ in the germline V gene (reference sequence). Trimming stripped 1 base from V and 3 bases from J, with 25 bases between. This CDR3 is CASSLDTGLAEAYDKNIQYF. The DNA for the CDR3 is TGTGCCAGCAGCTTAGATACGGGATTAGCTGAGGCTTACGACAAAAACATTCAGTACTTC.

The chain has TRBV28 and TRBJ1-1, with 7 bases matching TRBD1. The CDR3 sequence is 14 residues long. The V and J ends lost 6 bases and 4 bases, in that order; junction bases with no gene match: 8. Germline values: CDR1 MDHEN, CDR2 SYDVKM. In nucleotides, the CDR3 is TGTGCCAGCAGCTCATTGGCAGGGGGCACTGAAGCTTTCTTT. Amino acids: CASSSLAGGTEAFF.

This clone is medium-sized by share. The V call is TRBV7-2, the J call TRBJ1-5; 9 bases agree with TRBD1. Germline V CDR1 and CDR2: SGHTA, FQGNSA. The CDR3 runs to 19 residues. V was clipped by 5 bases and J by 0 bases; unmatched bases: 14. CDR3 region: CASSITGTGSSSSNQPQHF. In DNA form, the CDR3 reads TGTGCCAGCAGCATTACCGGGACAGGGAGCTCAAGTAGCAATCAGCCCCAGCATTTT.

This chain's CDR3 is CASSPGQGYGYTF. The CDR3 bases are TGTGCCAGCAGCCCGGGACAGGGGTATGGCTACACCTTC. This rearrangement joins TRBV11-2 to TRBJ1-2, with TRBD1 identical over 10 bases. This CDR3 has 13 amino acids. Germline V gene lookup returns CDR1 SGHAT and CDR2 FQNNGV. The trim removed 5 bases at V and 5 bases at J, leaving 2 bases unmatched.

The genes are TRBV28 and TRBJ1-3, with 8 bases fitting TRBD1. Losses at the gene ends were 5 bases for V and 1 base for J; bases not matched to a gene: 10. The CDR3 covers 17 residues. CDR1 and CDR2 from the germline V gene are MDHEN and SYDVKM. The CDR3 spells CASSPTLDRASGNTIYF. The CDR3 bases are TGTGCCAGCAGTCCCACATTGGACAGGGCTTCTGGAAACACCATATATTTT. The whole variable domain, remainder taken from reference TRBV28 and TRBJ1-3, is DVKVTQSSRYLVKRTGEKVFLECVQDMDHENMFWYRQDPGLGLRLIYFSYDVKMKEKGDIPEGYSVSREKKERFSLILESASTNQTSMYLCASSPTLDRASGNTIYFGEGSWLTVV.

The chain employs TRBV2 and TRBJ2-3; a weak D match, TRBD1 (5 bases). This CDR3 contains 13 residues. CDR1 is SNHLY and CDR2 is FYNNEI in the germline V gene. With 4 bases removed from V and 2 bases from J, the gap between germline ends came to 7 bases. The CDR3 reads CASSGQITDTQYF. In DNA, the CDR3 is TGTGCCAGCAGTGGACAGATCACAGATACGCAGTATTTT.

V usage is TRBV5-6 and J usage is TRBJ2-3, with D possibly being TRBD1 (7 bases). Germline CDR1 reads SGHDT; CDR2 reads YYEEEE. The CDR3 consists of 15 residues. With 2 bases removed from V and 1 base from J, the gap between germline ends came to 11 bases. CDR3 sequence: CASSFGRGGTDTQYF. The CDR3 region has the DNA TGTGCCAGCAGCTTTGGCAGGGGGGGCACAGATACGCAGTATTTT.

The chain is built from TRBV7-2 and TRBJ2-3; weak D call: TRBD2 (5 bases). The CDR3 contains 18 residues. The germline CDR1 and CDR2 sequences are SGHTA and FQGNSA. The ends were cut back, 5 bases at V and 0 bases at J, with 21 bases in the middle. Here the CDR3 DNA reads TGTGCCAGCAGCCTAGAAGGTGTGGGAGCCATCAGCACAGATACGCAGTATTTT. Protein: CASSLEGVGAISTDTQYF.

The chain carries TRBV6-1 and TRBJ2-3, with a weak D call TRBD1 (6 bases). Trimming took 6 bases from V and 0 from J, leaving 10 bases between them. CDR3 length: 14 amino acids. The germline V gene has CDR1 MNHNS and CDR2 SASEGT. CDR3 in amino acids: CASRDRTSTDTQYF. The CDR3 DNA is TGTGCCAGCAGGGACAGAACTAGCACAGATACGCAGTATTTT.

This clone was seen more than once but under ten times. The chain recombines TRBV27 with TRBJ2-7; the match to TRBD2 covers 12 bases. V lost 6 bases and J lost 5; bases outside the gene matches: 14. The CDR3 loop spans 17 amino acids. Germline V lookup: CDR1 MNHEY, CDR2 SMNVEV (reference sequence). The CDR3 DNA sequence: TGTGCCAGCAGAAACAACTCCGGACTAGCGGGATCTAACGAGCAGTACTTC. It translates to CASRNNSGLAGSNEQYF.

V gene TRBV23-1 combines with J gene TRBJ2-5; no reliable D call. TRBV23-1 is treated as an ORF (open reading frame) with a function not yet certain. Trimming took 6 bases from V and 2 from J, leaving 7 bases between them. The CDR3 runs to 12 residues. The CDR3 loop reads CASRQDQETQYF. CDR3 DNA sequence: TGCGCCAGCAGGCAGGATCAAGAGACCCAGTACTTC.

This clone occurred once. CDR3 amino acids: CASSSGDGGYEQYF. CDR3 bases: TGCGCCAGCAGCTCGGGAGACGGGGGCTACGAGCAGTACTTC. The J gene is TRBJ2-7, the V gene TRBV5-1, with D possibly matching TRBD2 (6 bases). This CDR3 is built from 14 residues. V shed 3 bases and J shed 3 bases, with 13 bases lying between them. Germline CDR1 and CDR2: SGHRS and YFSETQ.

V usage is TRBV5-6 and J usage is TRBJ2-1, with D possibly TRBD2 on 5 matching bases. Per the germline V gene, CDR1 is SGHDT and CDR2 is YYEEEE. CDR3 length equals 14 residues. V was pared by 5 bases and J by 5 bases, with 14 bases between. DNA for the CDR3: TGTGCCAGCAGGACGGAGGACTGGAACAATGAGCAGTTCTTC. Translating it yields CASRTEDWNNEQFF.

This clone was seen only once. The chain links TRBV2 to TRBJ1-5, with D perhaps matching TRBD1 (5 bases). Trimming left V 6 bases short and J 5 bases short, with 14 bases between. This CDR3 is 14 amino acids long. Germline CDR1 reads SNHLY; CDR2 reads FYNNEI. As DNA, the CDR3 is TGTGCCAGCAGGAATGGGGGGGGACATCAGCCCCAGCATTTT. Translated: CASRNGGGHQPQHF.

V and J are TRBV25-1 and TRBJ2-5; 9 bases are shared with TRBD2. Losses at the gene ends were 8 bases for V and 4 bases for J; bases not matched to a gene: 17. Germline V gene lookup returns CDR1 MGHDK and CDR2 SYGVNS. The CDR3 sequence is 17 residues long. The CDR3 protein is CASRGGVAGDLGETQYF. In DNA form, the CDR3 reads TGTGCCAGCCGTGGGGGGGTAGCGGGAGACTTAGGAGAGACCCAGTACTTC.

The V call is TRBV6-4, the J call TRBJ2-3, with D tentatively TRBD2 (6 bases). Germline lookup yields CDR1 MRHNA and CDR2 SNTAGT. Between the trimmed V and J ends, which lost 6 bases and 8 bases, there was a span of 15 bases. There are 13 residues in the CDR3. CDR3 DNA: TGTGCCAGCAGCGAGTATACCGGGAGTACGCAGTATTTT. This encodes CASSEYTGSTQYF.

By frequency in the sample, this clone is medium-sized (0.01 to 0.1%). V is TRBV2 and J is TRBJ2-2; possible D gene TRBD2, 5 bases. V lost 7 bases, J lost 8 bases, and 11 bases lay in between. Germline V gene sequence: CDR1 SNHLY, CDR2 FYNNEI. The CDR3 has 12 amino acids. The CDR3 loop reads CASTGIEGELFF. In DNA, the CDR3 is TGTGCCAGCACGGGGATCGAGGGGGAGCTGTTTTTT.

For this clone: The junction departs from germline at one end; a sequencing error may be responsible. The chain is built from TRBV2 and TRBJ2-7, with TRBD1 matching 7 bases. The CDR3 is made up of 13 amino acids. CDR1 is SNHLY, CDR2 FYNNEI, per germline. CDR3 loop: CAGSGTVLTRLDF. The CDR3 nucleotides are TGTGCCGGTTCCGGGACAGTCCTGACGAGACTGGACTTC. Complete variable domain (other parts from reference TRBV2 and TRBJ2-7): EPEVTQTPSHQVTQMGQEVILRCVPISNHLYFYWYRQILGQKVEFLVSFYNNEISEKSEIFDDQFSVERPDGSNFTLKIRSTKLEDSAMYFCAGSGTVLTRLDFGPGTRLTVT.